Sequencing of this T cell receptor (beta chain) was carried out in a study of human T cells and chemical hapten exposure. One entry per CDR3 protein, called by TCRdb with MiXCR from the RACE reads. Of some 200,000 distinct CDR3 sequences listed, around 24% are singletons. The germline CDR1 and CDR2 sequences are SGHTA and FQGTGA. The CDR3 contains 13 residues. Trimming took off 7 bases at V and 7 bases at J, with 16 bases between the two ends. Time point of the sample: patch test 1, 2 weeks after DPC sensitization. Sample treatment: therapeutic diphenylcyclopropenone sensitization with weekly scalp DPC. This clonotype appeared a few times.

This chain joins TRBV7-3 and TRBJ1-1; D uncertain. The receptor was isolated from a woman between 45 and 60 years old with alopecia areata. Some clones in this sample may be carry-over from other donors' samples. The starting material was whole blood, obtained in connection with sensitization to the hapten diphenylcyclopropenone (DPC). CDR3 sequence (DNA): TGTGCCAGCACCAAACTCCCTGGAGGTGAAGCTTTCTTT. Translated, it gives CASTKLPGGEAFF. The full variable domain, completed using reference TRBV7-3 and TRBJ1-1, is GAGVSQTPSNKVTEKGKYVELRCDPISGHTALYWYRQSLGQGPEFLIYFQGTGAADDSGLPNDRFFAVRPEGSVSTLKIQRTERGDSAVYLCASTKLPGGEAFFGQGTRLTVV.